A selection of T cell receptor beta chains follows, all from one sample in a study of cytomegalovirus exposure and HLA in healthy donors. TCRdb's copy holds only in-frame clones and misses some; the assay was immunoSEQ multiplex PCR. The sample records 99,000 or so clones, roughly nine tenths being singletons. The sample consisted of PBMCs. The receptors here all came from a woman younger than 35 in good health and CMV-seropositive. Each CDR3 is given without its conserved first and last residue. The order of the fields is V gene, CDR3 protein.

V: TRBV6-1; CDR3: ASGDSIYEQY
V: TRBV10-2; CDR3: ASSGGAEAF
V: TRBV5-1; CDR3: ASSRGYGYT
V: TRBV28; CDR3: ASSSTTHTASGYT
V: TRBV7-2; CDR3: ASSIIAGGQDNEQF
V: TRBV11-2; CDR3: ASSLVGPGRGNTIY
V: TRBV18; CDR3: ASSPTVTGGGTEAF
V: TRBV29-1; CDR3: SVEGDRVNEQF
V: TRBV9; CDR3: ASSGDRGRSGTEEAF
V: TRBV7-3; CDR3: ASSLLGQGQSPLH
V: TRBV28; CDR3: ASSLVYFYPDTQY
V: TRBV6-6; CDR3: ASRLRDLSSGNTIY
V: TRBV2; CDR3: AARGGTETQY
V: TRBV19; CDR3: ASNLQGYSNQPQH
V: TRBV30; CDR3: AWSFFRPGTGFMVYEQF
V: TRBV4-1; CDR3: ASSQGPRLTGELF